Below, 26 T cell receptor beta chains from the same sample are listed, as sequenced in a study of CD8 T cells in Susac syndrome. After extraction with the RNeasy kit, roughly 0.5 to 1 ug of the RNA was reverse transcribed using random hexamers. In TCRdb, the immunoSEQ multiplex PCR reads were re-called with MiXCR into one record per CDR3 protein. The repertoire holds around 130,000 distinct CDR3 sequences, with approximately 94% as singletons. The source material was CD4+ T cells from PBMCs. The source of these receptors is a human donor in good health.

The chain joins TRBV27 to TRBJ2-7; D gene uncertain. The CDR3 extends over 16 amino acids. Germline V gene data show CDR1 as MNHEY and CDR2 as SMNVEV (reference sequence). Trimming removed 2 bases from V and 6 bases from J, with 20 bases in between. The CDR3 loop reads CASSLRLPSITSEQYF. The CDR3 nucleotides are TGTGCCAGCAGTTTACGGCTTCCCTCGATCACATCCGAGCAGTACTTC.

The chain uses TRBV15 and TRBJ2-1; 8 bases agree with TRBD2. V shed 3 bases and J 6 bases; nucleotides not matched to a gene: 10. Germline loops: CDR1 LNHNV, CDR2 YYDKDF (reference sequence). This CDR3 is built from 16 residues. The CDR3 bases are TGTGCCACCAGCAGTGGAGGGACTAGATCGGGCAATGAGCAGTTCTTC. Protein product: CATSSGGTRSGNEQFF.

This chain links TRBV6-1 with TRBJ2-1; D possibly corresponds to TRBD1 (6 bases). The CDR3 consists of 13 residues. Looked up from germline, CDR1 is MNHNS and CDR2 is SASEGT. Trimming stripped 6 bases from V and 7 bases from J, with 13 bases between. CDR3 nucleotide sequence: TGTGCCAGCAGCCATCTACAGGGTAATGAGCAGTTCTTC. It translates to CASSHLQGNEQFF.

This rearrangement joins TRBV20-1 to TRBJ2-3; 8 bases match TRBD1. From germline, CDR1 is DFQATT and CDR2 SNEGSKA (reference sequence). The J segment lost 3 bases and the V segment lost 0 bases, leaving 5 bases of the junction unmatched. The CDR3 is 15 amino acids. This chain's CDR3 is CSARDPDRGTDTQYF. In DNA, the CDR3 is TGCAGTGCTAGAGATCCCGACAGGGGTACAGATACGCAGTATTTT.

CDR3 protein: CASSPFTDRATDTQYF. CDR3 bases: TGTGCCAGCAGCCCGTTTACCGACAGGGCCACAGATACGCAGTATTTT. The genes are TRBV7-9 and TRBJ2-3, with 7 bases matching TRBD1. Germline V gene data show CDR1 as SEHNR and CDR2 as FQNEAQ (reference sequence). Trimming at V came to 5 bases and at J to 2 bases, leaving 10 bases not matched to a gene. The CDR3 loop spans 16 amino acids.

This rearrangement joins TRBV6-5 to TRBJ1-1; perhaps TRBD1 as D (6 bases). CDR1 is MNHEY and CDR2 is SVGAGI in the germline V gene. CDR3 length: 15 amino acids. With 5 bases removed from V and 2 bases from J, the gap between germline ends came to 15 bases. The CDR3: CASSNPRTVNTEAFF. The CDR3 DNA sequence: TGTGCCAGCAGTAACCCGAGGACAGTTAACACTGAAGCTTTCTTT.

The rearrangement uses TRBV6-5 and TRBJ2-7; tentatively, D is TRBD1 (6 bases). The ends were cut back, 0 bases at V and 6 bases at J, with 15 bases in the middle. The CDR3 spans 15 residues. Germline V gene data show CDR1 as MNHEY and CDR2 as SVGAGI. The CDR3 bases are TGTGCCAGCAGTTACTCGGTCTCAGGACAGAGCGAGCAGTACTTC. Protein sequence: CASSYSVSGQSEQYF.

This chain connects TRBV6-5 to TRBJ1-1, with 7 bases lining up with TRBD1. The germline V gene has CDR1 MNHEY and CDR2 SVGAGI. The CDR3 extends over 15 amino acids. V shed 1 base and J 5 bases; nucleotides not matched to a gene: 7. The CDR3 DNA sequence: TGTGCCAGCAGTTACTTGAGCAGGGGGGGAACTGAAGCTTTCTTT. Residues: CASSYLSRGGTEAFF.

The genes are TRBV7-9 and TRBJ2-1, with 9 bases aligning to TRBD2. The CDR3 totals 15 residues. V lost 5 bases, J lost 4 bases, and 6 bases stayed unmatched. Germline CDR1 is SEHNR and CDR2 is FQNEAQ (reference sequence). The CDR3 DNA reads as TGTGCCAGCAGCCGTAGCGGGAGCGGATACAATGAGCAGTTCTTC. Protein sequence: CASSRSGSGYNEQFF.

This clonotype was picked up one time. The chain couples TRBV9 to TRBJ2-2; 9 nucleotides match TRBD1. V lost 2 bases to trimming and J lost 1 base; unmatched junction nucleotides: 6. Germline CDR1 and CDR2: SGDLS and YYNGEE. This CDR3 is built from 17 residues. CDR3: CASSVRPGQGNTGELFF. In DNA, the CDR3 is TGTGCCAGCAGCGTTAGACCGGGACAGGGGAACACCGGGGAGCTGTTTTTT. The whole variable domain, remainder taken from reference TRBV9 and TRBJ2-2, is DSGVTQTPKHLITATGQRVTLRCSPRSGDLSVYWYQQSLDQGLQFLIQYYNGEERAKGNILERFSAQQFPDLHSELNLSSLELGDSALYFCASSVRPGQGNTGELFFGEGSRLTVL.

V and J are TRBV7-2 and TRBJ1-3; a possible D gene is TRBD1 (5 bases). Trimming shortened V by 5 bases and J by 0 bases, and 14 bases separated the two germline ends. Germline V gives CDR1 SGHTA, CDR2 FQGNSA. The CDR3 sequence is 16 residues long. For the CDR3, the DNA is TGTGCCAGCAGCCCGACAGACTACTTCTCTGGAAACACCATATATTTT. Translating gives CASSPTDYFSGNTIYF.

The chain is built from TRBV15 and TRBJ2-7; D perhaps matches TRBD2 (5 bases). V lost 1 base to trimming and J lost 3 bases, with 13 bases between them. Germline assignment: CDR1 LNHNV and CDR2 YYDKDF (reference sequence). This CDR3 spans 15 amino acids. As DNA, the CDR3 is TGTGCCACCAGCAGAGCGAGGGTTGAGTTCTACGAGCAGTACTTC. Amino acid sequence: CATSRARVEFYEQYF.

The chain combines TRBV2 with TRBJ1-1; D unclear. CDR1 SNHLY and CDR2 FYNNEI come from the germline V gene. Trimming removed 4 bases at V and 0 bases at J, with 12 bases between. The CDR3 length is 15 residues. CDR3 residues: CASSGVGVMNTEAFF. The CDR3 nucleotides are TGTGCCAGCAGTGGAGTGGGAGTGATGAACACTGAAGCTTTCTTT.

This sequence joins TRBV30 and TRBJ1-3, with D possibly TRBD1 on 6 matching bases. The CDR3 extends over 15 amino acids. The V gene lost 3 bases and the J gene lost 0 bases, with 12 bases spanning the gap. CDR1 and CDR2 from the germline V gene are GTSNPN and SVGIG (reference sequence). The CDR3 DNA sequence: TGTGCCTGGAGCCTTGGACAGTCCTCTGGAAACACCATATATTTT. Amino acid sequence: CAWSLGQSSGNTIYF. Drawing the rest from reference TRBV30 and TRBJ1-3, the complete variable domain is SQTIHQWPATLVQPVGSPLSLECTVEGTSNPNLYWYRQAAGRGLQLLFYSVGIGQISSEVPQNLSASRPQDRQFILSSKKLLLSDSGFYLCAWSLGQSSGNTIYFGEGSWLTVV.

The V and J genes are TRBV6-2 or TRBV6-3 and TRBJ2-5; 9 nucleotides match TRBD1. This CDR3 is 15 amino acids long. V shed 0 bases, J shed 5 bases, and the junction held 4 bases outside the gene matches. Germline CDR1 MNHEY, CDR2 SVGEGT. The DNA of the CDR3 is TGTGCCAGCAGTTACTCCACAGGGGGCGAGGAGACCCAGTACTTC. Its translation is CASSYSTGGEETQYF.

The CDR3 nucleotides read TGTGCCAGTAGTAAAGATCCCAGGGTCTACGAGCAGTACTTC. It is translated as CASSKDPRVYEQYF. This chain links TRBV19 with TRBJ2-7, with a tentative D call TRBD1 (5 bases). V dropped 4 bases and J dropped 3 bases, with 13 bases sitting between them. This CDR3 contains 14 residues. Per germline, CDR1 LNHDA and CDR2 SQIVND (reference sequence).

The chain joins TRBV19 to TRBJ1-2; D not certain. Germline assignment: CDR1 LNHDA and CDR2 SQIVND (reference sequence). The CDR3 has 11 amino acids. Trimming took 6 bases from V and 9 from J, leaving 11 bases between them. The CDR3 nucleotides are TGTGCCAGTAGGGACCGCGGCCGCTACACCTTC. It translates to CASRDRGRYTF.

The chain carries TRBV30 and TRBJ2-7; D is possibly TRBD2 (5 bases). V gave up 0 bases and J gave up 3 bases, with 9 bases separating them. Germline lookup yields CDR1 GTSNPN and CDR2 SVGIG (reference sequence). The CDR3 totals 13 residues. The CDR3: CAWSVPAVYEQYF. Here the CDR3 DNA reads TGTGCCTGGAGTGTACCAGCGGTCTACGAGCAGTACTTC.

The chain has TRBV3-1 and TRBJ2-2; D is possibly TRBD1 or TRBD2 (5 bases each). Deletions cut 0 bases from V and 15 bases from J, with 17 bases between. Per the germline V gene, CDR1 is LGHDT and CDR2 is YNNKEL (reference sequence). The CDR3 is 14 residues long. This CDR3 is CASSQDYGTSPMFF. The CDR3 DNA reads as TGTGCCAGCAGCCAAGATTACGGGACCTCTCCGATGTTTTTT.

This clonotype came up once. V and J are TRBV6-2 or TRBV6-3 and TRBJ2-5; tentatively, D is TRBD2 (5 bases). V shed 0 bases and J shed 0 bases, with 8 bases lying between them. The CDR3 covers 15 residues. Germline V gene sequence: CDR1 MNHEY, CDR2 SVGEGT. The CDR3 loop is CASSYSRRDQETQYF. The CDR3 DNA reads as TGTGCCAGCAGTTACTCCCGGCGGGACCAAGAGACCCAGTACTTC.

This sequence joins TRBV11-2 and TRBJ1-3; D is undetermined. V lost 1 base and J lost 0, with 1 base in between. Germline V gene sequence: CDR1 SGHAT, CDR2 FQNNGV. The CDR3 extends over 13 amino acids. CDR3 nucleotides: TGTGCCAGCAGCTTAGTCTCTGGAAACACCATATATTTT. This codes for CASSLVSGNTIYF.

The chain has TRBV18 and TRBJ1-4, with D possibly being TRBD1 (5 bases). V lost 5 bases and J lost 3, with 13 bases in between. Germline V gene sequence: CDR1 KGHSH, CDR2 LQKENI. The CDR3 loop spans 15 amino acids. The chain's CDR3 is CASSSAAGPNEKLFF. The CDR3 coding sequence is TGTGCCAGCTCATCGGCGGCAGGGCCTAATGAAAAACTGTTTTTT.

The rearrangement joins TRBV19 to TRBJ2-2; a possible D gene is TRBD1 (6 bases). Germline values: CDR1 LNHDA, CDR2 SQIVND (reference sequence). The CDR3 length is 15 residues. V was pared by 4 bases and J by 4 bases, with 13 bases between. The CDR3 nucleotides are TGTGCCAGTAGTAGCAGGGGAGAGGGCACCGGGGAGCTGTTTTTT. It is translated as CASSSRGEGTGELFF.

The CDR3 loop is CASSQEVGELFF. The DNA of the CDR3 is TGTGCCAGCAGCCAGGAGGTCGGGGAGCTGTTTTTT. V is TRBV7-9 and J is TRBJ2-2, with D maybe TRBD2 (5 bases). CDR3 size: 12 residues. CDR1 is SEHNR, CDR2 FQNEAQ, per germline (reference sequence). Trimming pared 5 bases from V and 7 bases from J, leaving 8 bases between.

This chain connects TRBV4-2 to TRBJ2-1; D gene unclear. The V and J ends lost 0 bases and 6 bases respectively, with 21 bases between them. CDR1 is LGHNA, CDR2 YNFKEQ, per germline. The CDR3 totals 18 residues. The CDR3 protein is CASSQELTRLTAGNEQFF. CDR3 in DNA: TGTGCCAGCAGCCAAGAACTGACGCGGTTAACAGCTGGCAATGAGCAGTTCTTC.

The chain is built from TRBV7-2 and TRBJ2-1; 14 bases match TRBD2. V was clipped by 5 bases and J by 8 bases; unmatched bases: 8. The CDR3 is made up of 16 amino acids. Germline V gene lookup returns CDR1 SGHTA and CDR2 FQGNSA. In nucleotides, the CDR3 is TGTGCCAGCAGCCTGGGGACTAGCGGGAGTGTCTATGAGCAGTTCTTC. This translates into CASSLGTSGSVYEQFF. Full variable domain (remainder filled in from reference TRBV7-2 and TRBJ2-1): GAGVSQSPSNKVTEKGKDVELRCDPISGHTALYWYRQSLGQGLEFLIYFQGNSAPDKSGLPSDRFSAERTGGSVSTLTIQRTQQEDSAVYLCASSLGTSGSVYEQFFGPGTRLTVL.